A single sample gave rise to the 5 T cell receptor delta chains below, sequenced in a study of TRDV2 sequences in healthy donors (dated by TCRdb to about 2020). The library was generated by PCR. Sequenced using an Illumina MiSeq. TCRdb reprocessed the public reads with the caller CATT; rows with the same DNA were merged afterwards. In this sample the table shows around 2,200 delta-chain clones, 55% to 65% of which occur a single time. Together, the top ten hold approximately 14% of the sample. The material sequenced was Vd2+ gamma-delta T cells from blood. The meaning of the sample's cell subset or site label: TCR Vdelta2-expressing (gamma9delta2) T cells. These receptors all come from a human donor in good health.

The chain is built from TRDV2 and TRDJ3; 13 nucleotides agree with TRDD3. V gave up 3 bases and J gave up 2 bases; unmatched junction bases: 6. CDR3 length: 19 amino acids. Germline V gives CDR1 GEAIGNYY, CDR2 EKD. CDR3 nucleotide sequence: TGTGCCTGTGACGTACTGGGGGATACGAGCCCCTGGGACACCCGACAGATGTTTTTC. Protein: CACDVLGDTSPWDTRQMFF.

J is TRDJ1 and V is TRDV2; 8 nucleotides match TRDD3. The length of the CDR3 is 18 residues. Trimming removed 2 bases from V and 0 bases from J; junction bases left unmatched: 13. Germline values: CDR1 GEAIGNYY, CDR2 EKD. CDR3 DNA sequence: TGTGCCTGTGACAGATTAGGTACTGGGGGGGAGTACACCGATAAACTCATCTTT. Translation gives CACDRLGTGGEYTDKLIF.

The table lists this clone with a few counts. V and J are TRDV2 and TRDJ1; 8 bases are shared with TRDD3. This CDR3 comprises 19 residues. The ends lost 1 base at V and 1 base at J; junction bases unmatched: 16. The V gene's germline CDR1 is GEAIGNYY and CDR2 EKD. CDR3 loop: CACDTLVTGDTRATDKLIF. CDR3 in DNA: TGTGCCTGTGACACGTTGGTTACTGGGGATACCCGTGCCACCGATAAACTCATCTTT.

The chain employs TRDV2 and TRDJ1; TRDD3 matches at 13 bases. Germline V gene data show CDR1 as GEAIGNYY and CDR2 as EKD. With V trimmed by 0 bases and J by 0 bases, 9 bases remained unmatched. The CDR3 totals 19 residues. For the CDR3, the DNA is TGTGCCTGTGACACCCTACTGGGGGATACGCGCTGGGACACCGATAAACTCATCTTT. This codes for CACDTLLGDTRWDTDKLIF.

The rearrangement links TRDV2 to TRDJ1, with 10 bases aligning to TRDD3. Germline CDR1 reads GEAIGNYY; CDR2 reads EKD. The CDR3 contains 17 residues. J lost 0 bases, V lost 3 bases, and 9 bases had no gene match. CDR3 DNA: TGTGCCTGTGACCCCGTACTGGGGGATCCTGACACCGATAAACTCATCTTT. It is translated as CACDPVLGDPDTDKLIF.